Below, 13 T cell receptor beta chains from the same sample are listed, as sequenced in a study of T cells in Graves' hyperthyroidism and ophthalmopathy (dated by TCRdb to 2018 to 2020). Library prep was done by multiplex PCR. TCRdb shows the sequencer as Illumina HiSeq 2000. The TCR beta CDR3 regions were amplified from the RNA transcripts. A first-round RT-PCR of the TCR CDR3 used the HTBI primer set with the Qiagen OneStep RT-PCR kit. The public reads were quality trimmed at Q25 with fastp and then assembled into clones with MiXCR by TCRdb, keeping productive beta chains. When rows share a CDR3 protein, they turn into one entry using the most common DNA and genes. The sample includes roughly 500,000 distinct CDR3 sequences, with roughly 50% observed a single time. The ten largest account for 15% to 20% of the sample. The sample comprised peripheral blood or thyroid tissue (not recorded which). The receptors derive from an adult woman with Graves' disease, either hyperthyroidism or ophthalmopathy (not recorded which).

This rearrangement joins TRBV29-1 to TRBJ2-2, with a weak D call TRBD2 (5 bases). The CDR3 is made up of 13 amino acids. Looked up from germline, CDR1 is SQVTM and CDR2 is ANQGSEA. The ends were cut back, 8 bases at V and 7 bases at J, with 17 bases in the middle. CDR3 nucleotides: TGCAGCTCGAGGGCCTCCGTAGGCGGGGAGCTGTTTTTT. Its translation is CSSRASVGGELFF.

The chain employs TRBV3-1 and TRBJ1-2, with D unclear. Germline assignment: CDR1 LGHDT and CDR2 YNNKEL (reference sequence). V dropped 0 bases and J dropped 8 bases, with 13 bases sitting between them. The length of the CDR3 is 14 residues. The CDR3 region is CASSQDVDLGGYTF. The CDR3 coding sequence is TGTGCCAGCAGCCAAGATGTGGATCTTGGAGGCTACACCTTC. Full variable domain (rest looked up from reference TRBV3-1 and TRBJ1-2): DTAVSQTPKYLVTQMGNDKSIKCEQNLGHDTMYWYKQDSKKFLKIMFSYNNKELIINETVPNRFSPKSPDKAHLNLHINSLELGDSAVYFCASSQDVDLGGYTFGSGTRLTVV.

This clonotype has ten or more counts. The chain links TRBV7-2 to TRBJ2-5; D not resolved. The length of the CDR3 is 12 residues. Germline V lookup: CDR1 SGHTA, CDR2 FQGNSA. V lost 5 bases, J lost 5 bases, and 9 bases lay in between. The CDR3 DNA sequence: TGTGCCAGCAGCCTCCGTCGGGAGACCCAGTACTTC. It specifies CASSLRRETQYF. Variable domain in full (rest from reference TRBV7-2 and TRBJ2-5): GAGVSQSPSNKVTEKGKDVELRCDPISGHTALYWYRQSLGQGLEFLIYFQGNSAPDKSGLPSDRFSAERTGGSVSTLTIQRTQQEDSAVYLCASSLRRETQYFGPGTRLLVL.

This clonotype occurred many times. The chain links TRBV10-3 to TRBJ2-5; 9 bases match TRBD1. The V segment lost 4 bases and the J segment 4 bases; nucleotides outside the gene matches: 4. The V gene's germline CDR1 is ENHRY and CDR2 SYGVKD. This CDR3 comprises 14 residues. CDR3 loop: CAISGLGQGETQYF. The CDR3 DNA reads as TGTGCCATCAGTGGGCTGGGACAGGGAGAGACCCAGTACTTC.

The sample holds many counts of this clonotype. The chain recombines TRBV20-1 with TRBJ2-7; maybe TRBD1 (5 bases). The CDR3 sequence is 13 residues long. Germline V gene sequence: CDR1 DFQATT, CDR2 SNEGSKA (reference sequence). V was clipped by 5 bases and J by 2 bases, with 13 bases between them. CDR3: CSADRTMPYEQYF. The CDR3 DNA reads TGCAGTGCTGACAGAACAATGCCCTACGAGCAGTACTTC.

This clonotype has ten or more counts. The rearrangement links TRBV5-1 to TRBJ1-1; the D is unclear. Germline V gene data show CDR1 as SGHRS and CDR2 as YFSETQ. CDR3 size: 15 residues. Trimming removed 3 bases from V and 2 bases from J, with 14 bases in between. The CDR3 is CASSWRRVANTEAFF. In nucleotides, the CDR3 is TGCGCCAGCAGCTGGCGACGGGTTGCAAACACTGAAGCTTTCTTT.

This clonotype was detected ten times or more. The V call is TRBV27, the J call TRBJ1-1, with a tentative D call TRBD1 (5 bases). This CDR3 spans 14 amino acids. The germline V gene has CDR1 MNHEY and CDR2 SMNVEV (reference sequence). V shed 2 bases and J shed 6 bases, with 13 bases lying between them. CDR3 sequence (DNA): TGTGCCAGCAGTTTACAGGGACGGGTGGCTGAAGCTTTCTTT. It is translated as CASSLQGRVAEAFF.

This clonotype was found many times. The CDR3 protein is CASSPGWGVHF. The CDR3 DNA reads TGTGCCAGCAGCCCAGGGTGGGGGGTTCATTTT. The chain uses TRBV7-8 and TRBJ1-5, with TRBD1 as a possible D gene (5 bases). V dropped 5 bases and J dropped 16 bases, with 15 bases sitting between them. This CDR3 has 11 residues. CDR1 is SGHVS and CDR2 is FQNEAQ in the germline V gene. Supplemented by reference TRBV7-8 and TRBJ1-5, the full variable domain reads GAGVSQSPRYKVAKRGQDVALRCDPISGHVSLFWYQQALGQGPEFLTYFQNEAQLDKSGLPSDRFFAERPEGSVSTLKIQRTQQEDSAVYLCASSPGWGVHFGDGTRLSIL.

This clonotype was detected ten times or more. The chain uses TRBV7-8 and TRBJ2-2, with TRBD2 identical over 8 bases. CDR1 and CDR2 from the germline V gene are SGHVS and FQNEAQ. V shed 5 bases, J shed 7 bases, and the junction held 18 bases outside the gene matches. The CDR3 length is 18 residues. In DNA form, the CDR3 reads TGTGCCAGCAGCCCTAGATACGGGACTAGTATGTTGGGCGGGGAGCTGTTTTTT. Amino acids: CASSPRYGTSMLGGELFF.

This clonotype was found a few times. The chain uses TRBV2 and TRBJ2-7; 10 bases align to TRBD1. V trimming: 4 bases; J trimming: 2 bases; junction bases outside the gene matches: 5. This CDR3 spans 15 amino acids. CDR1 is SNHLY, CDR2 FYNNEI, per germline. CDR3 sequence (DNA): TGTGCCAGCAGTGTGGACAGGGGGAACGCCTACGAGCAGTACTTC. Its protein product is CASSVDRGNAYEQYF.

This chain links TRBV20-1 with TRBJ2-7; D possibly corresponds to TRBD2 (5 bases). Trimming stripped 0 bases from V and 8 bases from J, with 11 bases between. CDR1 and CDR2 from the germline V gene are DFQATT and SNEGSKA (reference sequence). The CDR3 totals 12 residues. The CDR3 coding sequence is TGCAGTGCTAGAGATCCGGGGAAAAAGCAGTACTTC. Translated, it gives CSARDPGKKQYF.

The chain recombines TRBV2 with TRBJ1-6, with D unresolved. The germline V and J ends were trimmed by 4 bases and 14 bases, with 6 bases remaining between them. The CDR3 runs to 10 residues. From germline, CDR1 is SNHLY and CDR2 FYNNEI. The CDR3 spells CASSVRALHF. CDR3 sequence (DNA): TGTGCCAGCAGTGTTCGTGCCCTCCACTTT.

Of note for this clonotype: The junction departs from the called germline gene at one end, perhaps through a read error. The chain is built from TRBV9 and TRBJ2-7, with D tentatively TRBD2 (5 bases). Germline V gives CDR1 SGDLS, CDR2 YYNGEE. This CDR3 spans 13 amino acids. CDR3 residues: CVSYPSASSEQYF. Here the CDR3 DNA reads TGTGTCAGTTACCCTTCGGCTAGCTCCGAGCAGTACTTT. Together with reference TRBV9 and TRBJ2-7, the CDR3 gives the full variable domain: DSGVTQTPKHLITATGQRVTLRCSPRSGDLSVYWYQQSLDQGLQFLIQYYNGEERAKGNILERFSAQQFPDLHSELNLSSLELGDSALYFCVSYPSASSEQYFGPGTRLTVT.